This is a list of T cell receptor beta chains from one sample in a study of CD8 T cells in ankylosing spondylitis. TCRdb itself ran the 5' RACE reads through MiXCR, one entry per CDR3 protein. The sample gives about 420,000 distinct CDR3 sequences, about a fifth of which show up once; about 15% is in the top ten. The sample taken for sequencing was blood, either unsorted or a sorted T cell fraction (not recorded which). The receptors were sampled from a male donor with ankylosing spondylitis. Each CDR3 is given with its conserved first and last residue. D genes are given only for firm matches. Size tells how often a clone was seen (once, few, many) or the class of an expanded clone, and some rows leave it out.

V gene: TRBV7-3; J gene: TRBJ2-2; D gene: TRBD1; clone size: NA; CDR3 DNA: TGTGCCAGCAGCTTTACAGGGGGCGCAGTCGGGGAGCTGTTTTTT; CDR3 protein: CASSFTGGAVGELFF
V gene: TRBV19; J gene: TRBJ2-6; D gene: TRBD2; clone size: once; CDR3 DNA: TGTGCCAGTAGTATGCGGGGGGGCGCCGGGGCCAACGTCCTGACTTTC; CDR3 protein: CASSMRGGAGANVLTF
V gene: TRBV6-1; J gene: TRBJ2-5; D gene: NA; clone size: NA; CDR3 DNA: TGTGCCAGCAGTAATAGACAGGGAGGAGAGACCCAGTACTTC; CDR3 protein: CASSNRQGGETQYF
V gene: TRBV5-1; J gene: TRBJ2-5; D gene: TRBD1; clone size: few; CDR3 DNA: TGCGCCAGCAGCCTTCAGACAGGGGGCCAAGAGACCCAGTACTTC; CDR3 protein: CASSLQTGGQETQYF
V gene: TRBV29-1; J gene: TRBJ1-1; D gene: NA; clone size: NA; CDR3 DNA: TGCAGCGTTAGGAGGGGGGGGAACACTGAAGCTTTCTTT; CDR3 protein: CSVRRGGNTEAFF
V gene: TRBV14; J gene: TRBJ2-3; D gene: NA; clone size: NA; CDR3 DNA: TGTGCCAGCAGCCAAGATTGGGACGGGACGCAGTATTTT; CDR3 protein: CASSQDWDGTQYF
V gene: TRBV12-3/TRBV12-4; J gene: TRBJ1-5; D gene: NA; clone size: few; CDR3 DNA: TGTGCCAGCAGTTTAGGGGGCAACAATCAGCCCCAGCATTTT; CDR3 protein: CASSLGGNNQPQHF
V gene: TRBV7-2; J gene: TRBJ2-3; D gene: TRBD1; clone size: few; CDR3 DNA: TGTGCCAGCAGCTTTTCCGGGACAGGAGGCACAGATACGCAGTATTTT; CDR3 protein: CASSFSGTGGTDTQYF
V gene: TRBV27; J gene: TRBJ2-4; D gene: NA; clone size: few; CDR3 DNA: TGTGCCAGCAGTTTATCTCCCGTGGCAAGGCCCTTAGCCAAAAACACTCAGTACTTC; CDR3 protein: CASSLSPVARPLAKNTQYF
V gene: TRBV29-1; J gene: TRBJ2-6; D gene: NA; clone size: NA; CDR3 DNA: TGCAGCGTTGCTCAAACTGGGGGCCGCAGCTCTGGGGCCAACGTCCTGACTTTC; CDR3 protein: CSVAQTGGRSSGANVLTF
V gene: TRBV5-1; J gene: TRBJ2-2; D gene: NA; clone size: NA; CDR3 DNA: TGCGCCAGCAGCTTGGCCGTAGGTTTGGCCACCGGGGAGCTGTTTTTT; CDR3 protein: CASSLAVGLATGELFF
V gene: TRBV12-3/TRBV12-4; J gene: TRBJ2-7; D gene: NA; clone size: NA; CDR3 DNA: TGTGCCAGCAGTTCAGGAACCTTATACGAGCAGTACTTC; CDR3 protein: CASSSGTLYEQYF
V gene: TRBV2; J gene: TRBJ1-1; D gene: NA; clone size: NA; CDR3 DNA: TGTGCCAGTAATACGGACCTCGGGAACACTGAAGCTTTCTTT; CDR3 protein: CASNTDLGNTEAFF
V gene: TRBV6-2/TRBV6-3; J gene: TRBJ2-2; D gene: NA; clone size: NA; CDR3 DNA: TGTGCCAGCAGATCCGGGGAGCTGTTTTTT; CDR3 protein: CASRSGELFF
V gene: TRBV5-1; J gene: TRBJ1-1; D gene: NA; clone size: NA; CDR3 DNA: TGCGCCAGCAGCTTCAGGGTCATGAACACTGAAGCTTTCTTT; CDR3 protein: CASSFRVMNTEAFF
V gene: TRBV4-3; J gene: TRBJ1-6; D gene: NA; clone size: few; CDR3 DNA: TGCGCCAGCAGCCAAGATAGGCAGGGCCGGTCACCCCTCCACTTT; CDR3 protein: CASSQDRQGRSPLHF
V gene: TRBV5-1; J gene: TRBJ2-1; D gene: TRBD2; clone size: few; CDR3 DNA: TGCGCCAGCAGCTCTACGGGAGGGCCCTACAATGAGCAGTTCTTC; CDR3 protein: CASSSTGGPYNEQFF
V gene: TRBV5-1; J gene: TRBJ2-1; D gene: TRBD1; clone size: few; CDR3 DNA: TGCGCCAGCAGGCGACAACAGGGACAGGGCCTATTCAATGAGCAGTTCTTC; CDR3 protein: CASRRQQGQGLFNEQFF
V gene: TRBV27; J gene: TRBJ2-3; D gene: TRBD1; clone size: NA; CDR3 DNA: TGTGCCAGCAGTTTTACCGCCGGGACAGGGTGGACAGATACGCAGTATTTT; CDR3 protein: CASSFTAGTGWTDTQYF
V gene: TRBV18; J gene: TRBJ2-2; D gene: NA; clone size: few; CDR3 DNA: TGTGCCAGCTCACCATGGACGGCCAACACCGGGGAGCTGTTTTTT; CDR3 protein: CASSPWTANTGELFF
V gene: TRBV27; J gene: TRBJ2-7; D gene: NA; clone size: NA; CDR3 DNA: TGTGCCAGCAGTTCAGTGACAGCCTACTCCTACGAGCAGTACTTC; CDR3 protein: CASSSVTAYSYEQYF
V gene: TRBV27; J gene: TRBJ1-6; D gene: TRBD1; clone size: few; CDR3 DNA: TGTGCCAGCAGTGGGACAGTCTCTGGTCGTTCACCCCTCCACTTT; CDR3 protein: CASSGTVSGRSPLHF
V gene: TRBV27; J gene: TRBJ2-3; D gene: TRBD2; clone size: NA; CDR3 DNA: TGTGCCAGCAGGTCGCGGGGGGGGCTAAGTACAGATACGCAGTATTTT; CDR3 protein: CASRSRGGLSTDTQYF
V gene: TRBV5-1; J gene: TRBJ2-1; D gene: NA; clone size: few; CDR3 DNA: TGCGCCAGCAGCTCTGACACAATCTCGCCCGAGTTCTTC; CDR3 protein: CASSSDTISPEFF